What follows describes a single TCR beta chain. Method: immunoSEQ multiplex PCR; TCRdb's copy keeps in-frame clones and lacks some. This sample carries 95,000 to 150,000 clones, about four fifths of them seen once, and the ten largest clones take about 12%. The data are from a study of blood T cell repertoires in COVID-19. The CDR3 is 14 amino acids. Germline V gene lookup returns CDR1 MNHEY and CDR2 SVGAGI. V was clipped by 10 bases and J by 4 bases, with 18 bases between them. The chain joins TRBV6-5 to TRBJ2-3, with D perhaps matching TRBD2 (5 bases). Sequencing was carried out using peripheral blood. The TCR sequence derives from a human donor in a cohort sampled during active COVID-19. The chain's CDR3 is CATRGSERSDTQYF. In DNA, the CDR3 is TGTGCCACCCGGGGATCAGAGAGGTCAGATACGCAGTATTTT.